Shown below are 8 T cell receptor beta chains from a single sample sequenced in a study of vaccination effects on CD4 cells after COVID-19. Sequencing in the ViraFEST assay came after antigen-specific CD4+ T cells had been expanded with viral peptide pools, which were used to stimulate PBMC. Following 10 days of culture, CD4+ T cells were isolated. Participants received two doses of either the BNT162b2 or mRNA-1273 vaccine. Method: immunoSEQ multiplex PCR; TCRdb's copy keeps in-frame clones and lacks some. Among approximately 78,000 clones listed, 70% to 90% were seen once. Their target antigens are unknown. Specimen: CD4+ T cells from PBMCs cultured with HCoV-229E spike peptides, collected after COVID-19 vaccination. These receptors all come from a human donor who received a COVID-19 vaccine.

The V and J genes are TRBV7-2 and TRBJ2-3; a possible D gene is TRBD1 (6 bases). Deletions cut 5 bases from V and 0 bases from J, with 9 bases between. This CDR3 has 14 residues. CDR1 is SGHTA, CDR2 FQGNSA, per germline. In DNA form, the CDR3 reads TGTGCCAGCAGCCCAGGGGTTAGCACAGATACGCAGTATTTT. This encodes CASSPGVSTDTQYF.

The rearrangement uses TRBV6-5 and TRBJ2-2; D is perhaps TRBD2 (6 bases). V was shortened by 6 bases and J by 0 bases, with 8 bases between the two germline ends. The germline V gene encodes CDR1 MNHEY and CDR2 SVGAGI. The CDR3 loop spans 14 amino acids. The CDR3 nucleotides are TGTGCCAGCAGGGGACTTACGAACACCGGGGAGCTGTTTTTT. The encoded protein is CASRGLTNTGELFF.

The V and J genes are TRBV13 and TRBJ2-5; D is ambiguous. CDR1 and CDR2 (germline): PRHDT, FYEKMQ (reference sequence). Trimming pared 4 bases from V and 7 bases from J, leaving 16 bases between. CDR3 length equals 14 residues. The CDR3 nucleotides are TGTGCCAGCAGCTCCCGCAAGGGAACGCGGACCCAGTACTTC. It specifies CASSSRKGTRTQYF.

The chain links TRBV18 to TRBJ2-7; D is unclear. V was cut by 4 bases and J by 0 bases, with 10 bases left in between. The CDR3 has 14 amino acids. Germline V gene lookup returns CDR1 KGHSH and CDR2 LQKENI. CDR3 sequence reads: CASSQYRDSYEQYV. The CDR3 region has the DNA TGTGCCAGCTCACAATATAGAGACTCCTACGAGCAGTACGTC.

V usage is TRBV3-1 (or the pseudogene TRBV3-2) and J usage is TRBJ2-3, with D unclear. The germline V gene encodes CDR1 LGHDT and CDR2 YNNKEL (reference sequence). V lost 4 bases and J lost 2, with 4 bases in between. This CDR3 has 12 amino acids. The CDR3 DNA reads TGTGCCAGCAGCCTGAACACAGATACGCAGTATTTT. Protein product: CASSLNTDTQYF.

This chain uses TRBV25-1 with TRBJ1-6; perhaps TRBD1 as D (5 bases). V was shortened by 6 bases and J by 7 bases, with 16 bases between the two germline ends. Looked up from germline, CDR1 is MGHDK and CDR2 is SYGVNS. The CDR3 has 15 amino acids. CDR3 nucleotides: TGTGCCAGCAGCCCTTTGGGTGGGGGAAATTCACCCCTCCACTTT. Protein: CASSPLGGGNSPLHF.

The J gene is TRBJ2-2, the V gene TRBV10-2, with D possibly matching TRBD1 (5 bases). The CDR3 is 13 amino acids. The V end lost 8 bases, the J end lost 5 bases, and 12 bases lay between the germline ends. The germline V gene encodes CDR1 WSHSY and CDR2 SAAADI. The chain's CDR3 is CASGSGWTGELFF. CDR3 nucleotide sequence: TGCGCCAGCGGATCAGGGTGGACCGGGGAGCTGTTTTTT.

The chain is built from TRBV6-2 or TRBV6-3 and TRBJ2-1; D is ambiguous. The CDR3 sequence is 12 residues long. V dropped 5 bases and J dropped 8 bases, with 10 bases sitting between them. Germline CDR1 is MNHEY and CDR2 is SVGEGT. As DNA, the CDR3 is TGTGCCAGCAGTCCCGGTACCTATGAGCAGTTCTTC. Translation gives CASSPGTYEQFF.